The source of this T cell receptor (beta chain) is a study of blood T cell repertoires in COVID-19. Clones were sequenced by immunoSEQ multiplex PCR, and TCRdb holds only the in-frame ones, with some missing. The sample holds under 65,000 clones, more than 80% seen once. Germline V gives CDR1 SGDLS, CDR2 YYNGEE. The CDR3 totals 13 residues. V shed 0 bases and J shed 8 bases, with 11 bases lying between them. The chain is built from TRBV9 and TRBJ1-2; weak D call: TRBD1 (6 bases). The TCR comes from a man aged 60-69 years with COVID-19, enrolled during active disease. Sequencing was carried out using peripheral blood. This CDR3 is CASSVGGLEGYTF. The CDR3 DNA sequence: TGTGCCAGCAGCGTAGGGGGGCTCGAAGGCTACACCTTC.